The following is a T cell receptor (beta chain) sequence with its context. The source of the sample is a study of blood T cell repertoires in COVID-19. Study-wide background: The United States, Italy and Spain supplied acute and convalescent COVID-19 samples. T cells, B-cell-depleted T cells, or PBMCs supplied cDNA or gDNA.

Per the original methods: Counts of nucleated cells, estimated from reference gene primer amplification, were obtained. Produced via immunoSEQ multiplex PCR; TCRdb's table is partial and in-frame only. The V and J calls and clone size are taken from that table; D and trimming were inferred from the DNA. The data show about 120,000 clones, 82% seen once. The CDR3 runs 15 residues. Germline-derived CDR1 and CDR2 are MNHEY and SVGAGI. V gave up 1 base and J gave up 7 bases; unmatched junction bases: 4. The receptor's source is a human donor in a cohort sampled during active COVID-19. Sequencing was carried out using peripheral blood. The chain uses TRBV6-5 and TRBJ2-1; 10 positions agree with TRBD2. CDR3 in amino acids: CASSYFSGGLNEQFF. CDR3 DNA sequence: TGTGCCAGCAGTTACTTTAGCGGGGGGCTAAATGAGCAGTTCTTC.